The text below deals with one T cell receptor beta chain. Antigen unknown. This sample stems from a study of vaccination effects on CD4 cells after COVID-19. Study-level points and caveats: Vaccine- and infection-induced clones showed marked clonal contraction late following vaccination.

Libraries were prepared by immunoSEQ multiplex PCR; TCRdb keeps only in-frame clonotypes and omits some of them. The table shows under 40,000 clones, with more than 75% occurring only once. When around 10 days of culture had elapsed, CD4+ T cells were isolated. V lost 0 bases and J lost 7; bases outside the gene matches: 13. The CDR3 runs to 16 residues. Germline V gene data show CDR1 as SGHRS and CDR2 as YFSETQ. Sequences were derived from CD4+ T cells from PBMCs cultured without peptide, sampled before COVID-19 vaccination. The sequence derives from a human donor who received a COVID-19 vaccine. This chain uses TRBV5-1 with TRBJ2-7; TRBD1 matches at 7 bases. Here the CDR3 reads CASSLGQGPYSSEQYV. CDR3 nucleotides: TGCGCCAGCAGCTTGGGACAGGGCCCCTATTCCTCGGAGCAGTACGTC.